What follows are 21 T cell receptor beta chains derived from one specimen sequenced in a study of blood T cell repertoires in COVID-19. Clones were read by immunoSEQ multiplex PCR, and TCRdb kept only the in-frame ones, dropping some. The table has over 80,000 clones, 83% seen once; the top ten hold approximately 15%. The sequenced sample was peripheral blood. These receptors originate from a woman in her sixties with acute or convalescent COVID-19.

The J gene is TRBJ2-7, the V gene TRBV6-5; TRBD2 agrees at 13 bases. CDR1 MNHEY and CDR2 SVGAGI come from the germline V gene. CDR3 length: 15 amino acids. J was trimmed by 6 bases and V by 2 bases; bases with no gene match: 4. As DNA, the CDR3 is TGTGCCAGCAGTTACGCGGGACTAGCGGGACTCGAGCAGTACTTC. This encodes CASSYAGLAGLEQYF.

V usage is TRBV21-1 and J usage is TRBJ2-1; the D call TRBD2 from the table was never checked on the DNA. TRBV21-1 has pseudogene status. The CDR3 length is 19 residues. Written as DNA, the CDR3 is TGTGCCAGCAGCAAGAATGCTAGCGGGAGGGGCGGGGAGCGCAATGAGCAGTTCTTC. It codes for CASSKNASGRGGERNEQFF.

The count of this clone is one. This chain connects TRBV30 to TRBJ2-1, with TRBD1 matching 7 bases. V lost 0 bases, J lost 10 bases, and 6 bases stayed unmatched. Germline values: CDR1 GTSNPN, CDR2 SVGIG (reference sequence). This CDR3 is built from 13 residues. The CDR3 DNA follows: TGTGCCTGGAGTGTAAGTTTCAGGGGGGAGCAGTTCTTC. Protein sequence: CAWSVSFRGEQFF.

This sequence joins TRBV7-9 and TRBJ1-1; D perhaps matches TRBD1 (6 bases). V was shortened by 7 bases and J by 2 bases, with 20 bases between the two germline ends. The CDR3 has 16 residues. Germline V gene data show CDR1 as SEHNR and CDR2 as FQNEAQ (reference sequence). Written as DNA, the CDR3 is TGTGCCAGCACCCCGCGGGGGGCCAGGGGTAACACTGAAGCTTTCTTT. Translating gives CASTPRGARGNTEAFF. Full variable domain (outside the CDR3, taken from reference TRBV7-9 and TRBJ1-1): DTGVSQNPRHKITKRGQNVTFRCDPISEHNRLYWYRQTLGQGPEFLTYFQNEAQLEKSRLLSDRFSAERPKGSFSTLEIQRTEQGDSAMYLCASTPRGARGNTEAFFGQGTRLTVV.

The chain has TRBV19 and TRBJ1-5; D is perhaps TRBD1 (6 bases). Germline V CDR1 and CDR2: LNHDA, SQIVND (reference sequence). The CDR3 runs 15 residues. Deletions cut 6 bases from V and 4 bases from J, with 16 bases between. The CDR3 is CASSLLDRPNQPQHF. The CDR3 DNA follows: TGTGCCAGTAGCCTTCTCGACAGGCCTAATCAGCCCCAGCATTTT. Complete variable domain (other parts from reference TRBV19 and TRBJ1-5): DGGITQSPKYLFRKEGQNVTLSCEQNLNHDAMYWYRQDPGQGLRLIYYSQIVNDFQKGDIAEGYSVSREKKESFPLTVTSAQKNPTAFYLCASSLLDRPNQPQHFGDGTRLSIL.

The V gene is TRBV3-1 (or the pseudogene TRBV3-2), the J gene TRBJ2-3; 8 bases are shared with TRBD2. Germline V CDR1 and CDR2: LGHDT, YNNKEL (reference sequence). The CDR3 length is 17 residues. With 1 base clipped from V and 4 bases from J, the junction kept 10 bases outside the gene matches. This CDR3 is CASSQAEAGVGPDTQYF. CDR3 sequence (DNA): TGTGCCAGCAGCCAAGCGGAAGCGGGAGTGGGGCCAGATACGCAGTATTTT.

The rearrangement joins TRBV23-1 to TRBJ2-2, with D perhaps matching TRBD1 (8 bases). TRBV23-1 is an ORF, and what it does is uncertain. Trimming left V 3 bases short and J 0 bases short, with 23 bases between. There are 20 residues in the CDR3. CDR3 region: CASSHPASHRGTTNTGELFF. In nucleotides, the CDR3 is TGCGCCAGCAGTCACCCCGCCTCTCACAGGGGGACTACGAACACCGGGGAGCTGTTTTTT.

The J gene is TRBJ2-1, the V gene TRBV5-1, with 10 bases matching TRBD2. The CDR3 extends over 19 amino acids. The germline V gene encodes CDR1 SGHRS and CDR2 YFSETQ. J gave up 4 bases and V 4 bases, and 17 bases lay outside the gene matches. DNA of the CDR3: TGCGCCAGCAGCCATAAGGGTCTAGCGGGGGATAACGCTTACAATGAGCAGTTCTTC. Protein: CASSHKGLAGDNAYNEQFF.

This sequence joins TRBV7-9 and TRBJ2-2; possibly TRBD2 for D (6 bases). Germline lookup yields CDR1 SEHNR and CDR2 FQNEAQ (reference sequence). The CDR3 spans 15 residues. V shed 0 bases and J shed 1 base, with 6 bases lying between them. DNA for the CDR3: TGTGCCAGCAGCTTAGCGGGGGGGAACACCGGGGAGCTGTTTTTT. The encoded protein is CASSLAGGNTGELFF.

The table lists this clone with a count of one. The chain is built from TRBV7-8 and TRBJ1-5, with a possible D match to TRBD1 (6 bases). This CDR3 is built from 14 residues. Germline V CDR1 and CDR2: SGHVS, FQNEAQ. V shed 4 bases and J shed 10 bases, with 17 bases lying between them. The CDR3 DNA reads as TGTGCCAGCAGCTACACAGGGTCTTGGGTCCCCCAGCATTTT. Protein product: CASSYTGSWVPQHF.

The chain has TRBV6-1 and TRBJ2-3, with 7 bases fitting TRBD2. V lost 1 base and J lost 9; bases outside the gene matches: 4. The germline V gene encodes CDR1 MNHNS and CDR2 SASEGT. CDR3 length equals 13 residues. The CDR3 spells CASSEGRGRTQYF. Here the CDR3 DNA reads TGTGCCAGCAGTGAAGGGCGGGGGAGGACGCAGTATTTT.

In this sample, this clone turned up a few times. The chain is built from TRBV7-9 and TRBJ2-1; no clear D. V lost 5 bases and J 2 bases, leaving 10 bases between the germline ends. The CDR3 has 14 residues. The germline gives CDR1 SEHNR, CDR2 FQNEAQ (reference sequence). The CDR3 bases are TGTGCCAGCAGCCCGGAGAAAACCTACAATGAGCAGTTCTTC. Its protein is CASSPEKTYNEQFF.

The chain's CDR3 is CASSQASSGGFTGELFF. The CDR3 coding sequence is TGTGCCAGCAGCCAAGCTAGTAGCGGGGGGTTCACCGGGGAGCTGTTTTTT. The chain recombines TRBV4-2 with TRBJ2-2, with 10 bases fitting TRBD2. V gave up 1 base and J gave up 4 bases; unmatched junction bases: 6. The CDR3 contains 17 residues. CDR1 and CDR2 (germline): LGHNA, YNFKEQ.

The rearrangement links TRBV11-2 to TRBJ2-1; the D gene is possibly TRBD1 (6 bases). CDR1 SGHAT and CDR2 FQNNGV come from the germline V gene. The CDR3 is made up of 14 amino acids. V was pared by 5 bases and J by 3 bases, with 11 bases between. The CDR3 DNA sequence: TGTGCCAGCAGCCAGCCGGGACACTACAATGAGCAGTTCTTC. This encodes CASSQPGHYNEQFF. Full variable domain (remainder filled in from reference TRBV11-2 and TRBJ2-1): EAGVAQSPRYKIIEKRQSVAFWCNPISGHATLYWYQQILGQGPKLLIQFQNNGVVDDSQLPKDRFSAERLKGVDSTLKIQPAKLEDSAVYLCASSQPGHYNEQFFGPGTRLTVL.

J is TRBJ1-2 and V is TRBV6-1; TRBD1 matches 7 bases. CDR1 MNHNS and CDR2 SASEGT come from the germline V gene. J lost 1 base, V lost 3 bases, and 2 bases had no gene match. The CDR3 spans 14 residues. CDR3 in DNA: TGTGCCAGCAGTGAGGCAGGGGGTAACTATGGCTACACCTTC. Protein product: CASSEAGGNYGYTF.

The genes are TRBV7-2 and TRBJ2-5; the D gene is possibly TRBD2 (5 bases). The germline V and J ends were trimmed by 1 base and 5 bases, with 20 bases remaining between them. The CDR3 is 17 amino acids. CDR1 is SGHTA and CDR2 is FQGNSA in the germline V gene. The CDR3 is CASSLGHSISVLETQYF. DNA of the CDR3: TGTGCCAGCAGCTTAGGGCACAGCATTAGCGTCTTGGAGACCCAGTACTTC.

This chain connects TRBV5-1 to TRBJ2-5; 11 bases align to TRBD2. CDR3 length equals 15 residues. The trim removed 4 bases at V and 2 bases at J, leaving 4 bases unmatched. The germline gives CDR1 SGHRS, CDR2 YFSETQ. CDR3 protein: CASSPRTSGQETQYF. The CDR3 DNA follows: TGCGCCAGCAGCCCGAGGACTAGCGGGCAAGAGACCCAGTACTTC.

The chain joins TRBV30 to TRBJ2-3; the match to TRBD2 covers 11 bases. The CDR3 is 14 amino acids. Germline V lookup: CDR1 GTSNPN, CDR2 SVGIG (reference sequence). J gave up 1 base and V 4 bases, and 1 base lay outside the gene matches. This CDR3 is CAWMTSGGTDTQYF. The CDR3 DNA reads TGTGCCTGGATGACTAGCGGGGGCACAGATACGCAGTATTTT.

The V gene is TRBV6-1, the J gene TRBJ2-7, with 10 bases fitting TRBD2. CDR3 length: 14 amino acids. The germline V gene encodes CDR1 MNHNS and CDR2 SASEGT. V lost 3 bases and J lost 6; bases outside the gene matches: 5. The CDR3 loop is CASSDLAGVLEQYF. CDR3 bases: TGTGCCAGCAGTGATCTAGCGGGAGTTCTCGAGCAGTACTTC.

The chain couples TRBV9 to TRBJ1-5; 10 bases are a match to TRBD1. This CDR3 contains 15 residues. After removal of 0 bases from V and 5 bases from J, the junction contained 2 bases not matched to a gene. Per germline, CDR1 SGDLS and CDR2 YYNGEE. CDR3 residues: CASSVGTGGYQPQHF. The DNA for the CDR3 is TGTGCCAGCAGCGTAGGGACAGGGGGTTATCAGCCCCAGCATTTT.

This sequence joins TRBV10-1 and TRBJ2-5, with a tentative D call TRBD2 (6 bases). The V end lost 2 bases, the J end lost 5 bases, and 12 bases lay between the germline ends. Germline CDR1 is WNHNN and CDR2 is SYGVQD (reference sequence). The CDR3 is 14 amino acids. CDR3 amino acids: CASSEQREIETQYF. The CDR3 nucleotides are TGCGCCAGCAGTGAGCAACGGGAGATCGAGACCCAGTACTTC.